The rows below give T cell receptor beta chains drawn from one sample of a study of blood T cells in healthy people across ages. MiXCR was run by TCRdb on the 5' RACE reads, yielding one entry per CDR3 protein. The table includes hundreds of thousands of distinct CDR3 sequences, about 55% detected once. The sample comprised blood. These receptors originate from a man older than 75 in good health. Both conserved end residues are part of each CDR3. D genes are given only for firm matches. Expanded clones are given a class, and other clones once, few, many or no size at all.

.	TRBV6-5	TRBJ2-1	.	TGTGCCACTTCCCCAGAGGGGCCCTACAATGAGCAGTTCTTC	CATSPEGPYNEQFF
few	TRBV29-1	TRBJ2-7	.	TGCAGCGTTGAAGGACGCAGCGCCGAGCAGTACTTC	CSVEGRSAEQYF
.	TRBV5-1	TRBJ2-1	TRBD1	TGCGCCAGCAGCTGCACAGGGGATAGTTACAATGAGCAGTTCTTC	CASSCTGDSYNEQFF
.	TRBV27	TRBJ1-5	.	TGTGCCAGCAGTTTATCTGCTGGGACCGCTTCCCAGCCCCAGCATTTT	CASSLSAGTASQPQHF
.	TRBV12-3/TRBV12-4	TRBJ2-1	TRBD2	TGTGCCAGCAGTCCCCATCTAGGCGGGAGGTCCTACAATGAGCAGTTCTTC	CASSPHLGGRSYNEQFF
.	TRBV29-1	TRBJ1-1	.	TGCAGCGTTCCCCACCGGGGCCCGCGGGACGCTGAAGCTTTCTTT	CSVPHRGPRDAEAFF
few	TRBV5-1	TRBJ2-5	TRBD1	TGCGCCAGCGGTGAACCGGGACAGCAAGAGACCCAGTACTTC	CASGEPGQQETQYF
.	TRBV12-3/TRBV12-4	TRBJ2-5	TRBD2	TGTGCCAGCAGTCCCCTTTGGGGGGGAGCGGGAGAGACCCAGTACTTC	CASSPLWGGAGETQYF
few	TRBV9	TRBJ2-5	.	TGTGCCAGCAGCGTAGCTGTGGACCGCAGTGCGACCCAGTACTTC	CASSVAVDRSATQYF
.	TRBV28	TRBJ2-5	TRBD2	TGTGCCAGCAGTTTGGGGCTAGCGGGAGGGCCCACGGAGACCCAGTACTTC	CASSLGLAGGPTETQYF
.	TRBV10-3	TRBJ2-7	TRBD2	TGTGCCATCAGTACGGGACTAGCGGGAGCCTACGAGCAGTACTTC	CAISTGLAGAYEQYF
once	TRBV5-1	TRBJ2-2	TRBD1	TGCGCCAGCAGCTTGGGGGACAGGGACACCGGGGAGCTGTTTTTT	CASSLGDRDTGELFF
few	TRBV13	TRBJ1-6	.	TGTGCCAGCAGCTTAAGGGACACCCGTAAGAGATTTAATTCACCCCTCCACTTT	CASSLRDTRKRFNSPLHF
once	TRBV20-1	TRBJ2-7	.	TGCAGTGCTAGAGCCCTATCTCGCAACTCCTACGAGCAGTACTTC	CSARALSRNSYEQYF
.	TRBV4-2	TRBJ1-2	.	TGTGCCAGCAGCCAAGATCTGGGCAGGCTAGATGGCTACACCTTC	CASSQDLGRLDGYTF
.	TRBV5-1	TRBJ1-1	TRBD1	TGCGCCAGCAGCACCAGGACAGGGCTCACTGAAGCTTTCTTT	CASSTRTGLTEAFF
.	TRBV28	TRBJ2-5	TRBD2	TGTGCCAGTGGGACTAGCGGGAGGGAGACCCAGTACTTC	CASGTSGRETQYF
.	TRBV6-5	TRBJ1-2	.	TGTGCCAGCACCTCCTCGGGCTTCTATGGCTACACCTTC	CASTSSGFYGYTF
.	TRBV6-1	TRBJ2-2	.	TGTGCCAGCAGTGAAGGCCGGGTTGACACCGGGGAGCTGTTTTTT	CASSEGRVDTGELFF
.	TRBV2	TRBJ2-7	TRBD2	TGTGCCAGCCGGGGACTAGCGGGGGTGTCTTCCTACGAGCAGTACTTC	CASRGLAGVSSYEQYF
.	TRBV3-1	TRBJ2-7	.	TGTGCCAGCAGCCAAGATCGGGTTGGCGCCTACGAGCAGTACTTC	CASSQDRVGAYEQYF
.	TRBV2	TRBJ2-2	.	TGTGCCAGCAGCCCCGAGATGACCGGGGAGCTGTTTTTT	CASSPEMTGELFF
.	TRBV20-1	TRBJ1-2	TRBD1	TGCAGTGCTAGAGCCCGGGACAGGGACTATGGCTACACCTTC	CSARARDRDYGYTF
once	TRBV6-5	TRBJ1-6	.	TGTGCCAGCAGTTACTTAGGTGGGAGCTCCTATAATTCATCCCTCCACTTT	CASSYLGGSSYNSSLHF
.	TRBV5-1	TRBJ2-7	TRBD2	TGCGCCAGCAGCTCCACTCCTAGCGGGTACTCCTACGAGCAGTACTTC	CASSSTPSGYSYEQYF
.	TRBV6-5	TRBJ2-1	TRBD2	TGTGCCAGCAGCCCCACTAGCGGAAATTACAATGAGCAGTTCTTC	CASSPTSGNYNEQFF
few	TRBV29-1	TRBJ1-1	TRBD1	TGCAGCGTTGGGCGGGCAGGGGGAACCGGTGAAGCTTTCTTT	CSVGRAGGTGEAFF
.	TRBV7-8	TRBJ2-5	.	TGTGCCAGCAGCTTAGCGTCCCAGGGAGGCGTGCAGTACTTC	CASSLASQGGVQYF
.	TRBV5-1	TRBJ1-1	.	TGCGCCAGCAGGCTCCGTTCAGGGTCCGACACTGAAGCTTTCTTT	CASRLRSGSDTEAFF
.	TRBV28	TRBJ2-4	.	TGTGCCAGCAGTAGGACAGACGTTGAGCAGTACTTC	CASSRTDVEQYF
few	TRBV11-2	TRBJ2-1	TRBD2	TGTGCCAGCAGCTTAGATCGGGGGCTAGCGGGCGGGAATGAGCAGTTCTTC	CASSLDRGLAGGNEQFF
.	TRBV29-1	TRBJ1-2	.	TGCAGCGTTGAATCGGGGGCCGGCTATGGCTACACCTTC	CSVESGAGYGYTF
few	TRBV6-2/TRBV6-3	TRBJ2-7	.	TGTGCCAGCAGTTACTCAAGGCTCACCTACGAGCAGTACTTC	CASSYSRLTYEQYF
.	TRBV2	TRBJ2-1	.	TGTGCCAGCAGCGGGGCCTCCTACAATGAGCAGTTCTTC	CASSGASYNEQFF
few	TRBV12-3/TRBV12-4	TRBJ2-3	.	TGTGCCAGCAGTTCTTGGTTCAGGGACACAGATACGCAGTATTTT	CASSSWFRDTDTQYF
.	TRBV6-5	TRBJ1-4	TRBD1	TGTGCCAGCAGCCAGGGACAGGAAACTAATGAAAAACTGTTTTTT	CASSQGQETNEKLFF
.	TRBV28	TRBJ1-5	.	TGTGCCAGTACACAACGGGGGGGGGCCGGTAGTCAGCCCCAGCATTTT	CASTQRGGAGSQPQHF
.	TRBV11-3	TRBJ2-1	TRBD2	TGTGCCAGCAGCTCTCTAGCGGGGGCCCTCAATGAGCAGTTCTTC	CASSSLAGALNEQFF
.	TRBV9	TRBJ1-1	.	TGTGCCAGCAGCTCTCAGGCGGGGACTGAAGCTTTCTTT	CASSSQAGTEAFF
few	TRBV3-1	TRBJ1-2	.	TGTGCCAGCAGCCTCGGGCAGGAAGCTAACTATGGCTACACCTTC	CASSLGQEANYGYTF
.	TRBV7-2	TRBJ1-2	.	TGTGCCAGCACCCTTTATGCAGGGTCCCAAAACTATGGCTACACCTTC	CASTLYAGSQNYGYTF
.	TRBV7-9	TRBJ2-5	TRBD1	TGTGCCAGCAGCTTAGGGGACAGGGAACAAGAGACCCAGTACTTC	CASSLGDREQETQYF
.	TRBV7-2	TRBJ1-3	.	TGTGCCAGCAGCTCACAAACGGGACGGGGCTCTGGAAACACCATATATTTT	CASSSQTGRGSGNTIYF
.	TRBV5-6	TRBJ2-5	.	TGTGCCAGCAGCTTGAGGACTACGGGGCAAGAGACCCAGTACTTC	CASSLRTTGQETQYF
.	TRBV5-1	TRBJ2-3	.	TGCGCCAGCAGCTTCGAGGGAGATAGCACAGATACGCAGTATTTT	CASSFEGDSTDTQYF
once	TRBV7-9	TRBJ2-5	.	TGTGCCAGCAGCTTTTGGCCAGGGGGACCTCACATGGAGGGCCAGTACTTC	CASSFWPGGPHMEGQYF
.	TRBV12-3/TRBV12-4	TRBJ2-1	TRBD2	TGTACCAGCAGTCCTGGGACTAGCGGGAGAGTCGATGAGCAGTTCTTC	CTSSPGTSGRVDEQFF
.	TRBV6-2/TRBV6-3	TRBJ2-7	.	TGTGCCAGCAGTCTTTTACAGGCGTTTCTAAGCGAGCAGTACTTC	CASSLLQAFLSEQYF
.	TRBV4-1	TRBJ2-1	TRBD2	TGCGCCAGCAGCGACAAGGTTAGGACTAGCGGGAGCATCAATGAGCAGTTCTTC	CASSDKVRTSGSINEQFF
.	TRBV20-1	TRBJ1-1	TRBD1	TGCAGTGCGCAGGGGGCGAGGACTGAAGCTTTCTTT	CSAQGARTEAFF
.	TRBV10-2	TRBJ1-6	TRBD1	TGCGCCAGCAGCCGACAGGGGGATTATAATTCACCCTTCCACTTT	CASSRQGDYNSPFHF